This T cell receptor (beta chain) was sequenced for a study of cytomegalovirus exposure and HLA in healthy donors. Turning to the study itself: Assignment to the Caucasian-associated ancestry cluster applied to around 80% of the roughly 410 genotyped donors.

Notes on the study in general: Available immune exposure information was restricted to CMV serostatus only. The majority of CMV-associated TCR beta chains were reported as apparently HLA-restricted in a later analysis. TCR beta V- and J-gene trimming, according to a later analysis, was linked to a missense DCLRE1C variant.

PCR employed 60 Vbeta and 13 Jbeta primers. The repertoire was sequenced with immunoSEQ multiplex PCR; TCRdb's copy has only in-frame clones and lacks some. Here the sample spans approximately 89,000 clones, approximately 77% being singletons. This clone was counted a few times. Its antigen is not identified. V shed 5 bases and J 7 bases; nucleotides not matched to a gene: 14. Germline V lookup: CDR1 SEHNR, CDR2 FQNEAQ (reference sequence). This CDR3 is 16 amino acids long. The receptor was derived from a man aged 25 to 45 in good health and CMV-seronegative. The rearrangement links TRBV7-9 to TRBJ2-7; 10 nucleotides align to TRBD1. The sequenced material came from PBMCs. The CDR3 region has the DNA TGTGCCAGCAGCCCTCCTTTGACTGACAGGGGGCTTGAGCAGTACTTC. Its translation is CASSPPLTDRGLEQYF.